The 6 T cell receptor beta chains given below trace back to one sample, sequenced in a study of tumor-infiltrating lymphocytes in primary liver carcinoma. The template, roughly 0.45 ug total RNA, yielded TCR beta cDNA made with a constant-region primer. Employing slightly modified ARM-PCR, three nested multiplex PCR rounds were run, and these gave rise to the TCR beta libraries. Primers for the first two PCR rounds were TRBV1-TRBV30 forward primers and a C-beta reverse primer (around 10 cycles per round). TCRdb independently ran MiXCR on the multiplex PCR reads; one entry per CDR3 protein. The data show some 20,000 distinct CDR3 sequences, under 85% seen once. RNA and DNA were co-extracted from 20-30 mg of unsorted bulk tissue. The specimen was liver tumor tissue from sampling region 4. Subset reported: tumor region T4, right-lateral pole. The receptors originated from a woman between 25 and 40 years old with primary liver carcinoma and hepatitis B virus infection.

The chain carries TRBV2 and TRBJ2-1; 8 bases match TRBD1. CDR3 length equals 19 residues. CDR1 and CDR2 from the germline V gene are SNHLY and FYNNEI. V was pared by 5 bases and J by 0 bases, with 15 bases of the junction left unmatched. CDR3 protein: CASSRGDRRTSSSYNEQFF. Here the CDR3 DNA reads TGTGCCAGCAGTCGCGGGGACAGGAGAACCTCTAGCTCCTACAATGAGCAGTTCTTC.

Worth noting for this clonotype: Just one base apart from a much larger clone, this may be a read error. The CDR3 DNA sequence: TGTGCCAGTACCCAACGAAGGGTGAGTGGGGCCGACGTCCTGACTTTC. Translated: CASTQRRVSGADVLTF. The chain couples TRBV19 to TRBJ2-6, with a possible D match to TRBD1 (5 bases). The CDR3 extends over 16 amino acids. CDR1 LNHDA and CDR2 SQIVND come from the germline V gene (reference sequence).

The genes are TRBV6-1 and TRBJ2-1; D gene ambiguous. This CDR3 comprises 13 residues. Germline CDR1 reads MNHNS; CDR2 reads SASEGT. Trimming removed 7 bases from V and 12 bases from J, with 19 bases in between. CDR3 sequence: CASNGEVFGGQFF. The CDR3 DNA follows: TGTGCCAGCAATGGGGAAGTCTTCGGTGGGCAGTTCTTC.

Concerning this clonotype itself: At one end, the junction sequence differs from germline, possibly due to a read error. The CDR3 bases are TGTGCCTGCAGTCGACTAGTGGGGGAGGGGTATGAGCAGTTCTTC. This codes for CACSRLVGEGYEQFF. This chain links TRBV11-3 with TRBJ2-1; 7 nucleotides agree with TRBD2. Germline CDR1 and CDR2: SGHNT and YENEEA. The CDR3 totals 15 residues.

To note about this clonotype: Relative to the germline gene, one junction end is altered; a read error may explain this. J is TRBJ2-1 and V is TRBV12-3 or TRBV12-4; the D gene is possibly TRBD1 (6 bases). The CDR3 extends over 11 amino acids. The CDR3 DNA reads TGTTCCAGTAGCCCGGGACAAGAGCAGTTCTTC. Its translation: CSSSPGQEQFF.

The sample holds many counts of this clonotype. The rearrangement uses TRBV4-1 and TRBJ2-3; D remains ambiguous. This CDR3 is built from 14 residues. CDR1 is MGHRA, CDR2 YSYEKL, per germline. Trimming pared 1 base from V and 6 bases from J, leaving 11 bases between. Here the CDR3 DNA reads TGCGCCAGCAGCCAAGGAGTACAAGGGGATACGCAGTATTTT. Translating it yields CASSQGVQGDTQYF.